The rows below give T cell receptor beta chains drawn from one sample of a study of CD8+ T cells in alopecia areata. The data were produced by immunoSEQ multiplex PCR, yet TCRdb's version contains in-frame clones alone and is incomplete. The sample holds about 300,000 clones, roughly 60% seen once. Source: CD4+ T cells sorted from blood, taken at week 24, from a patient treated with tofacitinib. The receptors here all came from a human donor with alopecia areata. Both conserved end residues are part of each CDR3. The D gene is left open where the match is weak. Some rows have no size entry. The others give once, few or many, or a class for an expanded clone.

V	J	D	size	DNA	CDR3
TRBV28	TRBJ2-5	.	once	TGTGCCAGCAGTTTCAACCAAGGGGGGCAGACCCAGTACTTC	CASSFNQGGQTQYF
TRBV30	TRBJ1-3	.	.	TGTGCCTGGAGTGTAAAAGGAAACACCATATATTTT	CAWSVKGNTIYF
TRBV4-1	TRBJ1-6	.	.	TGCGCCAGCAGCCAGACCCGGACCGGGGGAAATTCACCCCTCCACTTT	CASSQTRTGGNSPLHF
TRBV6-1	TRBJ1-2	.	once	TGTGCCAGCAGTGAGACCCGAGAGGGCTACACCTTC	CASSETREGYTF
TRBV10-3	TRBJ2-3	.	few	TGTGCCATCAGTGAGTCCGCTAGCACAGATACGCAGTATTTT	CAISESASTDTQYF
TRBV18	TRBJ2-3	.	few	TGTGCCAGCTCACCGGGGACACGTAGCACAGATACGCAGTATTTT	CASSPGTRSTDTQYF
TRBV6-5	TRBJ2-2	.	few	TGTGCCAGCAGTAGGGGAACCGGGGAGCTGTTTTTT	CASSRGTGELFF
TRBV27	TRBJ1-2	.	.	TGTGCCAGCAGTTTTAACGAAGGCTATGGCTACACCTTC	CASSFNEGYGYTF
TRBV7-2	TRBJ2-3	.	once	TGTGCCAGCAGCTTAATGCCGGGGGATACGCAGTATTTT	CASSLMPGDTQYF
TRBV5-1	TRBJ2-6	.	few	TGCGCCAGCAGCTTGGTCGGGCAGAGGGCCCTATCTGGGGCCAACGTCCTGACTTTC	CASSLVGQRALSGANVLTF
TRBV29-1	TRBJ2-5	.	.	TGCAGCCTCCGTAGTCGCTTTAAAGAGACCCAGTACTTC	CSLRSRFKETQYF
TRBV14	TRBJ1-1	.	.	TGTGCCAGCACCGCGGGGATTCACACTGAAGCTTTCTTT	CASTAGIHTEAFF
TRBV2	TRBJ2-7	.	.	TGTGCCAGTCACCAAGACGGACTTCCCTCCACCGAGCAGTACTTC	CASHQDGLPSTEQYF
TRBV5-5	TRBJ1-5	.	.	TGTGCCAGCAGCTTATCGGTTGTAGGAGGCAATCAGCCCCAGCATTTT	CASSLSVVGGNQPQHF
TRBV2	TRBJ1-5	.	.	TGTGCCAGCAGTGAATTTGCTTATAGCAATCAGCCCCAGCATTTT	CASSEFAYSNQPQHF
TRBV9	TRBJ1-4	TRBD1	.	TGTGCCAGCAGCCCTTGGGACAGGGGAGGCGAAAAACTGTTTTTT	CASSPWDRGGEKLFF
TRBV25-1	TRBJ1-1	TRBD1	.	TGTGCCAGCAGCCCCAGACAGGGGGCGGGAGGGGAAGCTTTCTTT	CASSPRQGAGGEAFF
TRBV28	TRBJ2-3	.	.	TGTGCCAGCAGTTTCGCAGGGAACACAGATACGCAGTATTTT	CASSFAGNTDTQYF
TRBV29-1	TRBJ2-5	TRBD1	few	TGCAGCGTTGACAGGGGGCAAGAGACCCAGTACTTC	CSVDRGQETQYF
TRBV28	TRBJ2-7	TRBD2	.	TGTGCCAGTTCGGGGGGGTTTCCCTACGAGCAGTACTTC	CASSGGFPYEQYF
TRBV6-5	TRBJ2-3	.	.	TGTGCCAGCAGGAAGGACCCACCTAGCACAGATACGCAGTATTTT	CASRKDPPSTDTQYF
TRBV4-1	TRBJ2-7	TRBD2	.	TGCGCCAGCAGCCAAGAGGGCGGGGGAGGTTTCTACGAACAGTACTTC	CASSQEGGGGFYEQYF